This T cell receptor beta chain was sequenced during a study of blood T cell repertoires in COVID-19. On the study more broadly: The United States, Italy and Spain were the sources of the acute and convalescent COVID-19 samples. Sources were T cells, B-cell-depleted T cells, or PBMCs; the material itself was cDNA or gDNA.

This clone was counted a single time. V gave up 1 base and J gave up 8 bases, with 12 bases separating them. Germline V gives CDR1 MGHRA, CDR2 YSYEKL. The CDR3 runs 14 residues. In the original analysis: Amplification with reference gene primers provided the estimates of nucleated cell counts. Assay used: immunoSEQ multiplex PCR; TCRdb lists only in-frame clones, some missing. The D gene and trimming were derived from the DNA, and the V and J assignments and clone size from that table. The sample has some 100,000 clones; 70% to 90% are singletons. This TCR derives from a woman aged 25 to 39 with acute or convalescent COVID-19. The chain is built from TRBV4-1 and TRBJ1-5; D gene uncertain. Sequencing was performed on peripheral blood. The CDR3 DNA reads TGCGCCAGCAGCCAAGTCAAAGCAATGAAGCCCCAGCATTTT. It encodes CASSQVKAMKPQHF.